This TCR beta chain came from a study of blood T cell repertoires in COVID-19. Turning to the study itself: Samples of COVID-19 (acute and convalescent) were obtained from the United States, Italy and Spain. In each case, the material was cDNA or gDNA derived from T cells, B-cell-depleted T cells, or PBMCs.

Data came from immunoSEQ multiplex PCR; TCRdb stores just in-frame clones and leaves some out. Of some 100,000 clones listed, roughly 86% are singletons. CDR3 length equals 15 residues. Trimming stripped 6 bases from V and 1 base from J, with 14 bases between. The germline CDR1 and CDR2 sequences are SNHLY and FYNNEI. Sequenced sample: peripheral blood. The clonotype comes from a man aged 45-60 years with active or convalescent COVID-19. The J gene is TRBJ2-3, the V gene TRBV2; the D gene is possibly TRBD1 (6 bases). CDR3 nucleotide sequence: TGTGCCAGCAGGGGGACATCCCACGGCACAGATACGCAGTATTTT. Amino acid sequence: CASRGTSHGTDTQYF.